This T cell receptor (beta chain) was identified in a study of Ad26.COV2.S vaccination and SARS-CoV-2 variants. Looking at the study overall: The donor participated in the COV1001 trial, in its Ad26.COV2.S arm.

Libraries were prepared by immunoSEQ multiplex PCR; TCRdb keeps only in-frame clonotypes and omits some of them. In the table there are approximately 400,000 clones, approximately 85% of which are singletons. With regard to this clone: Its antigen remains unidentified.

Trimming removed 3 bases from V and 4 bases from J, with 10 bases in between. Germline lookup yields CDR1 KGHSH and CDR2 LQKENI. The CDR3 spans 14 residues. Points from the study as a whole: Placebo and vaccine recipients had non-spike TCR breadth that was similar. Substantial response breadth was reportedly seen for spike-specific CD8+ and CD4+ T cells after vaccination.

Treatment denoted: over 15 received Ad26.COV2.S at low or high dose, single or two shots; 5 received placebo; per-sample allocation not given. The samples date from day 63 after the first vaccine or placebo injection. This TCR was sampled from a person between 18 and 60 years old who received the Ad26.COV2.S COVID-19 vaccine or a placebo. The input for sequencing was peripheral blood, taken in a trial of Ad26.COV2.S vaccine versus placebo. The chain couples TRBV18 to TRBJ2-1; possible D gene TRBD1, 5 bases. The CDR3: CASSPLTDYNEQFF. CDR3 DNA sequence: TGTGCCAGCTCACCCCTGACAGATTACAATGAGCAGTTCTTC.